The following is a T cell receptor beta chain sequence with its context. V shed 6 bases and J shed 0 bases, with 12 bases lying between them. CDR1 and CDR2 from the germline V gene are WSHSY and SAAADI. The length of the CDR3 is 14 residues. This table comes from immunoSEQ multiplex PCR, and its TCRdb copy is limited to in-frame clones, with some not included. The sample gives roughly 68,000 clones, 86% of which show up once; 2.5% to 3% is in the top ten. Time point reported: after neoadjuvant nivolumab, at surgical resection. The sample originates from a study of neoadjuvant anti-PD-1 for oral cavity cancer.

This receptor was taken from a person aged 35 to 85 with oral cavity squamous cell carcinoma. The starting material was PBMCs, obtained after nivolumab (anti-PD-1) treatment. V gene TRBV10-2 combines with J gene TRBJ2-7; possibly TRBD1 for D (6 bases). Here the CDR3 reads CASRATGSSYEQYF. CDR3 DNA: TGCGCCAGCAGGGCCACAGGGTCCTCCTACGAGCAGTACTTC.